This T cell receptor (beta chain) was documented in a study of spatial heterogeneity in lung cancer. At the level of the study: Raw-read counts averaged over ten per unique TCR and UMI combination. Findings and caveats of the study: At resection, ubiquitous expanded tumor TCRs appeared in blood more than at follow-up.

A single record per CDR3 protein comes from TCRdb applying MiXCR to the 5' RACE reads. The table lists some 78,000 distinct CDR3 sequences, 8% of them singletons, with under 8% in the top ten. Time point of the sample: sample taken at primary tumor resection. Samples were donated by 72 untreated early-stage non-small cell lung cancer patients. Concerning this clonotype itself: The antigen remains unidentified.

Per the germline V gene, CDR1 is MNHEY and CDR2 is SVGAGI. The CDR3 loop spans 15 amino acids. The ends lost 6 bases at V and 1 base at J; junction bases unmatched: 8. The V and J genes are TRBV6-5 and TRBJ2-7; 8 bases are a match to TRBD1. The specimen was PBMCs, collected at surgery. The source is a male donor with early-stage non-small cell lung cancer. CDR3 sequence (DNA): TGTGCCAGCAGCCTCACTCGGACAGGGTCCTACGAGCAGTACTTC. Amino acids: CASSLTRTGSYEQYF.